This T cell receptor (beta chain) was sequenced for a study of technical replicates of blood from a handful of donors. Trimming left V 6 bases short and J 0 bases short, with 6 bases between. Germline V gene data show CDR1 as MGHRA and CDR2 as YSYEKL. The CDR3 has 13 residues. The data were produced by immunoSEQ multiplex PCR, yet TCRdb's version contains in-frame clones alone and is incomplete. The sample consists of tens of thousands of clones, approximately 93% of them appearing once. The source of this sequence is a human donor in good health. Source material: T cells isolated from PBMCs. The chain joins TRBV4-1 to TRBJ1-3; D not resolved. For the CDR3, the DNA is TGCGCCAGCAGTCCCTACTCTGGAAACACCATATATTTT. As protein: CASSPYSGNTIYF.